This TCR beta chain was captured in a study of cytomegalovirus exposure and HLA in healthy donors. The ends lost 6 bases at V and 2 bases at J; junction bases unmatched: 5. In germline, CDR1 is LNHDA, CDR2 SQIVND (reference sequence). The CDR3 length is 15 residues. PCR amplification relied on 60 Vbeta primers (plus 13 Jbeta primers). Data came from immunoSEQ multiplex PCR; TCRdb stores just in-frame clones and leaves some out. The ten most abundant clones cover 4.8% of a sample with some 33,000 clones. Sequencing was carried out using PBMCs. This chain uses TRBV19 with TRBJ2-1; 9 bases align to TRBD1. The source of this sequence is a female donor in good health and CMV-seronegative. CDR3 coding DNA: TGTGCCAGTAGGCTCACAGGGGGCACCTACAATGAGCAGTTCTTC. It encodes CASRLTGGTYNEQFF.